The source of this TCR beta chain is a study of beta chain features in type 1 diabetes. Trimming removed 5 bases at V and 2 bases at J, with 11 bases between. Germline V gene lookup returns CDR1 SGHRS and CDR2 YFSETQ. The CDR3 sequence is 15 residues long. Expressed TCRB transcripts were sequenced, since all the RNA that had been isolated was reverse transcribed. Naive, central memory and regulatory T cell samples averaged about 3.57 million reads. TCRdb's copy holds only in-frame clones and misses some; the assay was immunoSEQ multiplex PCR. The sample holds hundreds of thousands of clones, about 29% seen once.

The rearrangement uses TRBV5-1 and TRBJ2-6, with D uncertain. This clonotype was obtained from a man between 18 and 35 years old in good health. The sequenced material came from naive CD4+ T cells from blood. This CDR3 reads CASSPPPTGANVLTF. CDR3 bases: TGCGCCAGCAGTCCCCCTCCCACTGGGGCCAACGTCCTGACTTTC.